One sample yielded the 25 T cell receptor beta chains listed below, sequenced in a study of blood T cell repertoires in COVID-19. The assay was immunoSEQ multiplex PCR, and TCRdb's table has in-frame clones only and misses some. The top ten hold around 21% of the sample, which has about 61,000 clones, 88% seen once. Sequenced sample: peripheral blood. All receptors come from a woman aged 45-60 years with active or convalescent COVID-19.

This clone was counted a single time. The genes are TRBV30 and TRBJ2-1; possible D gene TRBD2, 5 bases. CDR3 length equals 14 residues. Germline lookup yields CDR1 GTSNPN and CDR2 SVGIG (reference sequence). V shed 1 base and J shed 0 bases, with 7 bases lying between them. CDR3 region: CAWSGTSSYNEQFF. The CDR3, as DNA: TGTGCCTGGAGTGGTACTAGCTCCTACAATGAGCAGTTCTTC.

J is TRBJ1-6 and V is TRBV3-1 (or the pseudogene TRBV3-2); 9 bases fit TRBD1. The trim removed 2 bases at V and 2 bases at J, leaving 22 bases unmatched. The CDR3 totals 23 residues. Germline-derived CDR1 and CDR2 are LGHDT and YNNKEL (reference sequence). The CDR3 protein is CASSQPLGENRGPEVAYNSPLHF. The CDR3 coding sequence is TGTGCCAGCAGCCAACCCCTTGGGGAAAACAGGGGGCCTGAGGTCGCCTATAATTCACCCCTCCACTTT.

The rearrangement links TRBV10-3 to TRBJ2-5; TRBD2 agrees at 11 bases. The CDR3 has 15 residues. CDR1 is ENHRY and CDR2 is SYGVKD in the germline V gene. The V gene end was trimmed by 0 bases and the J gene end by 4 bases; junction bases not matched to a gene: 1. In DNA form, the CDR3 reads TGTGCCATCAGTGAGTCCCTAGCGGGAGGAGAGACCCAGTACTTC. Translated, it gives CAISESLAGGETQYF.

J is TRBJ2-1 and V is TRBV5-4, with 9 bases matching TRBD2. Germline V CDR1 and CDR2: SGHNT, YYREEE (reference sequence). V dropped 1 base and J dropped 3; count of bases not matched to a gene: 2. CDR3 length: 15 residues. The CDR3: CASSLRAGGYNEQFF. The DNA of the CDR3 is TGTGCCAGCAGCTTGCGAGCGGGAGGCTACAATGAGCAGTTCTTC. Based on the CDR3 plus reference TRBV5-4 and TRBJ2-1, the full variable domain is ETGVTQSPTHLIKTRGQQVTLRCSSQSGHNTVSWYQQALGQGPQFIFQYYREEENGRGNFPPRFSGLQFPNYSSELNVNALELDDSALYLCASSLRAGGYNEQFFGPGTRLTVL.

The chain uses TRBV11-2 and TRBJ2-1; TRBD2 matches at 9 bases. This CDR3 spans 16 amino acids. V dropped 2 bases and J dropped 6; count of bases not matched to a gene: 8. The germline V gene has CDR1 SGHAT and CDR2 FQNNGV. The CDR3 loop is CASSLNSGRLSNEQFF. DNA of the CDR3: TGTGCCAGCAGCTTAAATAGCGGGAGATTAAGCAATGAGCAGTTCTTC.

The genes are TRBV27 and TRBJ2-1; 8 bases are a match to TRBD2. This CDR3 comprises 15 residues. Germline V CDR1 and CDR2: MNHEY, SMNVEV (reference sequence). Trimming at V came to 2 bases and at J to 7 bases, leaving 7 bases not matched to a gene. Written as DNA, the CDR3 is TGTGCCAGCAGTTTACGGGGGGGAAGCGGGAATGAGCAGTTCTTC. This codes for CASSLRGGSGNEQFF.

V usage is TRBV6-6 and J usage is TRBJ1-2, with TRBD1 identical over 8 bases. The J segment lost 3 bases and the V segment lost 0 bases, leaving 6 bases of the junction unmatched. Germline V gene data show CDR1 as MNHNY and CDR2 as SVGAGI (reference sequence). The CDR3 totals 16 residues. Here the CDR3 reads CASSYSEPGGDYGYTF. CDR3 DNA sequence: TGTGCCAGCAGTTACTCCGAGCCAGGGGGCGACTATGGCTACACCTTC.

The chain joins TRBV19 to TRBJ2-2; D unresolved. The V end lost 2 bases, the J end lost 5 bases, and 12 bases lay between the germline ends. The CDR3 is made up of 15 amino acids. The germline CDR1 and CDR2 sequences are LNHDA and SQIVND (reference sequence). CDR3 residues: CASSIRARGTGELFF. CDR3 bases: TGTGCCAGTAGTATACGAGCCCGAGGTACCGGGGAGCTGTTTTTT.

J is TRBJ1-1 and V is TRBV4-1; D is perhaps TRBD1 (5 bases). CDR3 length: 14 residues. Trimming stripped 3 bases from V and 4 bases from J, with 12 bases between. CDR1 is MGHRA, CDR2 YSYEKL, per germline. For the CDR3, the DNA is TGCGCCAGCAGCCACAGTTCAGGGCCCACTGAAGCTTTCTTT. Translated: CASSHSSGPTEAFF.

The chain couples TRBV7-9 to TRBJ2-7, with unresolved D. Trimming left V 4 bases short and J 7 bases short, with 14 bases between. The CDR3 runs 13 residues. CDR1 is SEHNR and CDR2 is FQNEAQ in the germline V gene (reference sequence). The chain's CDR3 is CASSSPHSREQYF. The CDR3, as DNA: TGTGCCAGCAGCTCCCCCCATTCCCGGGAGCAGTACTTC. The full variable domain, its missing parts supplied by reference TRBV7-9 and TRBJ2-7, is DTGVSQNPRHKITKRGQNVTFRCDPISEHNRLYWYRQTLGQGPEFLTYFQNEAQLEKSRLLSDRFSAERPKGSFSTLEIQRTEQGDSAMYLCASSSPHSREQYFGPGTRLTVT.

This chain connects TRBV5-1 to TRBJ2-6; D is undetermined. Germline V gene lookup returns CDR1 SGHRS and CDR2 YFSETQ. The CDR3 totals 15 residues. V lost 4 bases and J 0 bases, leaving 8 bases between the germline ends. In DNA, the CDR3 is TGCGCCAGCAGCCGAGATATCTCTGGGGCCAACGTCCTGACTTTC. Translated, it gives CASSRDISGANVLTF.

J is TRBJ2-7 and V is TRBV10-3; a weak D match, TRBD2 (6 bases). Deletions cut 6 bases from V and 6 bases from J, with 18 bases between. CDR1 is ENHRY, CDR2 SYGVKD, per germline. CDR3 length: 14 residues. The CDR3 DNA follows: TGTGCCATCAGGGGGGACTCCCGAGGAGGCGAGCAGTACTTC. This sequence encodes CAIRGDSRGGEQYF.

The genes are TRBV5-1 and TRBJ2-2; D remains unclear. CDR3 length: 17 amino acids. CDR1 is SGHRS, CDR2 YFSETQ, per germline. V lost 0 bases and J 0 bases, leaving 12 bases between the germline ends. The CDR3 DNA follows: TGCGCCAGCAGCTTGGTCGGGTCTGCATCGAACACCGGGGAGCTGTTTTTT. Its protein product is CASSLVGSASNTGELFF.

This chain links TRBV19 with TRBJ2-1; D possibly corresponds to TRBD2 (5 bases). The ends were cut back, 6 bases at V and 4 bases at J, with 10 bases in the middle. This CDR3 region has 13 residues. Germline V gene data show CDR1 as LNHDA and CDR2 as SQIVND (reference sequence). CDR3 bases: TGTGCCAGTAGAAGCGGATCGTACAATGAGCAGTTCTTC. Translation: CASRSGSYNEQFF.

This sequence joins TRBV12-3 or TRBV12-4 and TRBJ2-7, with 7 bases lining up with TRBD1. The V segment lost 2 bases and the J segment 6 bases; nucleotides outside the gene matches: 4. The CDR3 totals 13 residues. CDR3 bases: TGTGCCAGCAGTTTAAGACAGGGAATCGAGCAGTACTTC. Translation: CASSLRQGIEQYF.

The chain joins TRBV10-2 to TRBJ2-1; TRBD2 matches 12 bases. The trim removed 3 bases at V and 10 bases at J, leaving 4 bases unmatched. The germline CDR1 and CDR2 sequences are WSHSY and SAAADI. CDR3 length: 14 amino acids. The CDR3, as DNA: TGCGCCAGCAGTGATTGGACTAGCGGGGACGAGCAGTTCTTC. Translation: CASSDWTSGDEQFF.

The chain combines TRBV6-4 with TRBJ1-1; TRBD1 agrees at 8 bases. Trimming at V came to 2 bases and at J to 3 bases, leaving 14 bases not matched to a gene. Germline CDR1 and CDR2: MRHNA and SNTAGT. CDR3 size: 18 residues. The DNA of the CDR3 is TGTGCCAGCAGTGACCCTGACAGGGGACCCCTCGGGGACACTGAAGCTTTCTTT. Its translation is CASSDPDRGPLGDTEAFF.

The genes are TRBV4-1 and TRBJ2-1, with D uncertain. Germline loops: CDR1 MGHRA, CDR2 YSYEKL. The CDR3 covers 14 residues. Trimming shortened V by 0 bases and J by 3 bases, and 6 bases separated the two germline ends. The chain's CDR3 is CASSQELSYNEQFF. In DNA, the CDR3 is TGCGCCAGCAGCCAAGAGCTCAGCTACAATGAGCAGTTCTTC.

The chain has TRBV15 and TRBJ1-4, with TRBD1 as a possible D gene (5 bases). Looked up from germline, CDR1 is LNHNV and CDR2 is YYDKDF (reference sequence). The length of the CDR3 is 15 residues. V was pared by 0 bases and J by 7 bases, with 12 bases between. CDR3 sequence reads: CATSRERVGGEKLFF. CDR3 nucleotides: TGTGCCACCAGCAGAGAGAGGGTGGGGGGTGAAAAACTGTTTTTT.

The chain links TRBV7-3 to TRBJ2-3, with 8 positions matching TRBD1. Germline-derived CDR1 and CDR2 are SGHTA and FQGTGA. J gave up 3 bases and V 5 bases, and 4 bases lay outside the gene matches. The CDR3 is made up of 14 amino acids. The CDR3 region is CASSLGQETDTQYF. In DNA, the CDR3 is TGTGCCAGCAGCCTGGGACAGGAGACAGATACGCAGTATTTT.

The chain couples TRBV5-4 to TRBJ2-1, with 13 positions matching TRBD2. Looked up from germline, CDR1 is SGHNT and CDR2 is YYREEE (reference sequence). After removal of 6 bases from V and 9 bases from J, the junction contained 9 bases not matched to a gene. The CDR3 has 15 residues. CDR3 nucleotides: TGTGCCAGCATCCCTGGACTAGCGGGAGAAGGTGAGCAGTTCTTC. It translates to CASIPGLAGEGEQFF.

The chain joins TRBV3-1 (or the pseudogene TRBV3-2) to TRBJ2-1; 9 bases map to TRBD2. Germline V gene sequence: CDR1 LGHDT, CDR2 YNNKEL (reference sequence). The CDR3 totals 15 residues. Trimming took 2 bases from V and 8 from J; bases not matched to a gene: 7. The CDR3 DNA reads TGTGCCAGCAGCCAAAGGCGGGAGGGCCTGGATGAGCAGTTCTTC. Its translation is CASSQRREGLDEQFF.

The DNA for the CDR3 is TGTGCCAGCAGTTTAGGGGCCAGGACAGCGAACACTGAAGCTTTCTTT. It specifies CASSLGARTANTEAFF. The chain carries TRBV28 and TRBJ1-1; a weak D match, TRBD1 (6 bases). This CDR3 comprises 16 residues. Trimming removed 2 bases from V and 1 base from J, with 14 bases in between. Germline V gene lookup returns CDR1 MDHEN and CDR2 SYDVKM.

The chain employs TRBV6-5 and TRBJ1-1, with D maybe TRBD1 (6 bases). The CDR3 has 14 amino acids. CDR1 and CDR2 from the germline V gene are MNHEY and SVGAGI. V lost 4 bases and J 0 bases, leaving 9 bases between the germline ends. The CDR3 reads CASSSTGLNTEAFF. CDR3 sequence (DNA): TGTGCCAGCAGTTCGACAGGTCTGAACACTGAAGCTTTCTTT.

The V call is TRBV9, the J call TRBJ2-5, with 11 bases matching TRBD1. Losses at the gene ends were 10 bases for V and 5 bases for J; bases not matched to a gene: 13. Germline V lookup: CDR1 SGDLS, CDR2 YYNGEE. The CDR3 runs to 15 residues. CDR3 sequence (DNA): TGTGCCGGACGGACGGGACAGGGGGTGGCGGAGACCCAGTACTTC. Protein product: CAGRTGQGVAETQYF.